These T cell receptor beta chains were read from a single sample in a study of T cell changes during pregnancy in multiple sclerosis. Sequencing was performed with immunoSEQ multiplex PCR; in TCRdb, only in-frame clones are kept and a portion is missing. There are some 60,000 clones in the sample; 90% occur only once, and over 5% lies in the top ten. Here the sequenced sample was peripheral blood, taken in the third trimester of pregnancy. These receptors originate from a female donor in good health, enrolled as a control in a pregnancy study. Each CDR3 is given with its conserved first and last residue. A D gene is named only where the DNA matches it firmly. Only some rows state a clone size, as once, few, many or a class for expanded clones.

>once|NA|TRBV10-3|TRBJ1-2
CAISVDRPNSDGYTF
TGTGCCATCAGCGTAGACAGGCCGAACTCCGATGGCTACACCTTC
>NA|TRBD2|TRBV19|TRBJ2-5
CASSIPSGLPPTETQYF
TGTGCCAGTAGTATACCTAGCGGTCTTCCCCCCACAGAGACCCAGTACTTC
>NA|NA|TRBV14|TRBJ1-3
CASSQDPGVRAGNTIYF
TGTGCCAGCAGCCAAGACCCGGGAGTACGGGCTGGAAACACCATATATTTT
>NA|TRBD1|TRBV4-1|TRBJ1-2
CASSQLRGTGNGDWSSGYTF
TGCGCCAGCAGCCAACTCCGTGGGACAGGGAATGGGGATTGGTCCAGTGGCTACACCTTC
>NA|TRBD1|TRBV6-5|TRBJ2-7
CASSYSTGTAAYEQYF
TGTGCCAGCAGTTACTCAACCGGGACAGCCGCCTACGAGCAGTACTTC
>few|TRBD2|TRBV7-2|TRBJ2-7
CASSLGGGYEQYF
TGTGCCAGCAGCTTAGGGGGGGGTTACGAGCAGTACTTC
>NA|NA|TRBV27|TRBJ2-7
CASSFRASYEQYF
TGTGCCAGCAGTTTCCGAGCCTCCTACGAGCAGTACTTC
>NA|TRBD1|TRBV30|TRBJ1-5
CAWRPQGAGSNQPQHF
TGTGCCTGGAGACCACAGGGGGCAGGTAGCAATCAGCCCCAGCATTTT
>NA|TRBD2|TRBV5-5|TRBJ2-7
CASSSFMKREPHEQYF
TGTGCCAGCAGCTCCTTTATGAAGCGGGAGCCCCACGAGCAGTACTTC
>NA|NA|TRBV7-6|TRBJ1-3
CASSLTTGKSGGNTIYF
TGTGCCAGCAGCTTAACCACAGGGAAGAGTGGCGGAAACACCATATATTTT
>NA|TRBD1|TRBV2|TRBJ1-5
CASSPDRGRQPQHF
TGTGCCAGCAGCCCGGACAGGGGGCGTCAGCCCCAGCATTTT
>NA|TRBD1|TRBV6-1|TRBJ2-1
CASSEIFGTVSYNEQFF
TGTGCCAGCAGTGAAATTTTCGGGACAGTCTCCTACAATGAGCAGTTCTTC
>NA|TRBD2|TRBV9|TRBJ2-1
CASSVEISGGVDEQFF
TGTGCCAGCAGCGTAGAGATTAGCGGGGGGGTCGATGAGCAGTTCTTC
>NA|TRBD1|TRBV6-5|TRBJ1-1
CASTKDRAYRTEAFF
TGTGCCAGCACCAAAGACAGGGCCTATAGGACTGAAGCTTTCTTT
>few|TRBD1|TRBV25-1|TRBJ1-5
CASTAGGGQPQHF
TGTGCCAGCACGGCAGGGGGCGGTCAGCCCCAGCATTTT
>NA|TRBD2|TRBV27|TRBJ2-7
CASSQLAGGLEQYF
TGTGCCAGCAGTCAACTAGCGGGGGGGCTCGAGCAGTACTTC
>NA|TRBD2|TRBV4-3|TRBJ2-3
CASRGGTDTQYF
TGCGCCAGCAGGGGGGGGACAGATACGCAGTATTTT
>NA|TRBD1|TRBV7-9|TRBJ1-2
CASSPTDRDLYGYTF
TGTGCCAGCAGCCCAACCGACAGGGACCTTTATGGCTACACCTTC
>NA|NA|TRBV9|TRBJ2-7
CASSSTSSSYEQYF
TGTGCCAGCAGCTCTACCTCAAGCTCCTACGAGCAGTACTTC
>NA|TRBD1|TRBV30|TRBJ2-1
CAWCRDRGGNEQFF
TGTGCCTGGTGCCGGGACAGGGGAGGTAATGAGCAGTTCTTC
>NA|NA|TRBV18|TRBJ1-2
CASSPRLEQYEGYTF
TGTGCCAGCTCACCCCGTTTGGAACAGTACGAGGGCTACACCTTC
>NA|TRBD1|TRBV5-1|TRBJ2-7
CASSRDRSEQYF
TGCGCCAGCAGCCGGGACAGGTCCGAGCAGTACTTC
>NA|TRBD1|TRBV6-6|TRBJ1-1
CASTRDRGNTEAFF
TGTGCCAGCACCAGGGACAGGGGGAACACTGAAGCTTTCTTT
>once|NA|TRBV5-4|TRBJ1-1
CASSLQEYTEAFF
TGTGCCAGCAGCTTACAGGAATACACTGAAGCTTTCTTT
>NA|NA|TRBV5-1|TRBJ1-6
CASSLGTIGNSPLHF
TGCGCCAGCAGCTTGGGGACTATCGGGAATTCACCCCTCCACTTT
>NA|NA|TRBV4-3|TRBJ1-6
CASSQGRLRVESPLHF
TGCGCCAGCAGCCAAGGCAGACTCAGGGTCGAGTCACCCCTCCACTTT
>NA|NA|TRBV30|TRBJ1-2
CACDSSGYGYTF
TGTGCCTGTGATAGCTCGGGCTATGGCTACACCTTC
>NA|TRBD1|TRBV27|TRBJ2-7
CASSSTGTGNYEQYF
TGTGCCAGCAGTTCTACCGGGACAGGGAACTACGAGCAGTACTTC
>NA|TRBD2|TRBV5-1|TRBJ2-2
CASSWGTSGRIGELFF
TGCGCCAGCAGCTGGGGGACTAGCGGGCGAATCGGGGAGCTGTTTTTT
>NA|NA|TRBV19|TRBJ1-4
CASTAGTNEKLFF
TGTGCCAGTACGGCGGGAACTAATGAAAAACTGTTTTTT
>NA|TRBD1|TRBV29-1|TRBJ1-1
CSVGNRGLVTEAFF
TGCAGCGTTGGTAATAGGGGGCTTGTCACTGAAGCTTTCTTT
>NA|NA|TRBV10-3|TRBJ1-2
CATTPNSLNGGYTF
TGTGCCACCACCCCCAACAGCCTAAATGGGGGCTACACCTTC
>once|NA|TRBV4-3|TRBJ2-3
CASSQRSGRAGDTQYF
TGCGCCAGCAGCCAACGGAGCGGGCGGGCCGGAGATACGCAGTATTTT
>NA|NA|TRBV9|TRBJ2-7
CASSVARQGEQYF
TGTGCCAGCAGCGTAGCGAGGCAGGGGGAGCAGTACTTC
>NA|TRBD2|TRBV9|TRBJ2-3
CASSVAVGGADTQYF
TGTGCCAGCAGCGTAGCTGTGGGAGGGGCAGATACGCAGTATTTT
>NA|TRBD1|TRBV19|TRBJ2-2
CASSMSRGHTGELFF
TGTGCCAGTAGTATGTCCAGGGGGCACACCGGGGAGCTGTTTTTT
>NA|NA|TRBV30|TRBJ2-1
CAWSTSVYNEQFF
TGTGCCTGGAGTACCAGCGTCTACAATGAGCAGTTCTTC
>NA|TRBD1|TRBV27|TRBJ1-1
CASRTGNTEAFF
TGTGCCAGCCGGACAGGGAACACTGAAGCTTTCTTT
>NA|NA|TRBV7-6|TRBJ1-2
CASSLGLPGVGAYGYTF
TGTGCCAGCAGCTTAGGGCTCCCAGGGGTTGGTGCCTATGGCTACACCTTC
>NA|NA|TRBV19|TRBJ1-5
CASKIGEFSNQPQHF
TGTGCCAGCAAGATCGGGGAGTTTAGCAATCAGCCCCAGCATTTT
>NA|TRBD1|TRBV14|TRBJ2-2
CASSPGQGFAGELFF
TGTGCCAGCAGCCCAGGACAGGGGTTTGCCGGGGAGCTGTTTTTT
>NA|NA|TRBV30|TRBJ1-2
CAWRPGQLGFYGYTF
TGTGCCTGGAGACCCGGACAGTTAGGATTCTATGGCTACACCTTC
>few|TRBD1|TRBV7-9|TRBJ1-6
CASSLPGQGDNSPLHF
TGTGCCAGCAGCCTACCGGGACAGGGGGACAATTCACCCCTCCACTTT
>NA|TRBD1|TRBV7-8|TRBJ2-5
CASSFPGQGALAQYF
TGTGCCAGCAGCTTCCCGGGACAGGGGGCGTTGGCCCAGTACTTC
>once|TRBD1|TRBV6-5|TRBJ1-4
CASRKTGGYEKLFF
TGTGCCAGCAGGAAGACAGGGGGCTATGAAAAACTGTTTTTT
>NA|TRBD1|TRBV7-9|TRBJ1-1
CASSLGSGQNKEAFF
TGTGCCAGCAGCTTAGGTTCGGGACAGAACAAAGAAGCTTTCTTT
>NA|NA|TRBV6-1|TRBJ1-2
CATVGGQLLYGYTF
TGTGCCACCGTAGGCGGACAGCTACTCTATGGCTACACCTTC
>NA|TRBD1|TRBV19|TRBJ2-5
CASSRDRLGQETQYF
TGTGCCAGTAGTAGGGACAGGCTGGGCCAAGAGACCCAGTACTTC
>NA|NA|TRBV18|TRBJ1-2
CASSPLATGGYTF
TGTGCCAGCTCACCACTAGCTACAGGGGGCTACACCTTC
>NA|NA|TRBV11-2|TRBJ1-4
CASRSTQGWDEKLFF
TGTGCCAGCAGGTCGACCCAGGGGTGGGATGAAAAACTGTTTTTT
>NA|TRBD2|TRBV27|TRBJ2-1
CASSLSLGGSYNEQFF
TGTGCCAGCAGTTTATCATTGGGGGGGTCCTACAATGAGCAGTTCTTC
>NA|NA|TRBV30|TRBJ2-7
CAWIENPYEQYF
TGTGCCTGGATAGAAAACCCCTACGAGCAGTACTTC
>NA|TRBD2|TRBV18|TRBJ2-5
CASSPPLAGGETQYF
TGTGCCAGCTCACCACCGCTGGCGGGAGGAGAGACCCAGTACTTC
>NA|TRBD2|TRBV7-2|TRBJ2-2
CASSLVGGRGTGELFF
TGTGCCAGCAGCCTAGTAGGCGGGAGAGGTACCGGGGAGCTGTTTTTT
>NA|NA|TRBV9|TRBJ2-7
CASSPRQGSYEQYF
TGTGCCAGCAGCCCACGCCAGGGATCCTACGAGCAGTACTTC
>once|NA|TRBV4-2|TRBJ1-5
CASSQDLFGGRNQPQHF
TGTGCCAGCAGCCAAGATCTGTTCGGGGGGAGAAATCAGCCCCAGCATTTT
>NA|TRBD1|TRBV4-3|TRBJ1-5
CASSRDRANQPQHF
TGCGCCAGCAGCCGCGACAGGGCGAATCAGCCCCAGCATTTT
>NA|TRBD1|TRBV19|TRBJ1-4
CASKDRGTNEKLFF
TGTGCCAGTAAGGACAGGGGAACTAATGAAAAACTGTTTTTT